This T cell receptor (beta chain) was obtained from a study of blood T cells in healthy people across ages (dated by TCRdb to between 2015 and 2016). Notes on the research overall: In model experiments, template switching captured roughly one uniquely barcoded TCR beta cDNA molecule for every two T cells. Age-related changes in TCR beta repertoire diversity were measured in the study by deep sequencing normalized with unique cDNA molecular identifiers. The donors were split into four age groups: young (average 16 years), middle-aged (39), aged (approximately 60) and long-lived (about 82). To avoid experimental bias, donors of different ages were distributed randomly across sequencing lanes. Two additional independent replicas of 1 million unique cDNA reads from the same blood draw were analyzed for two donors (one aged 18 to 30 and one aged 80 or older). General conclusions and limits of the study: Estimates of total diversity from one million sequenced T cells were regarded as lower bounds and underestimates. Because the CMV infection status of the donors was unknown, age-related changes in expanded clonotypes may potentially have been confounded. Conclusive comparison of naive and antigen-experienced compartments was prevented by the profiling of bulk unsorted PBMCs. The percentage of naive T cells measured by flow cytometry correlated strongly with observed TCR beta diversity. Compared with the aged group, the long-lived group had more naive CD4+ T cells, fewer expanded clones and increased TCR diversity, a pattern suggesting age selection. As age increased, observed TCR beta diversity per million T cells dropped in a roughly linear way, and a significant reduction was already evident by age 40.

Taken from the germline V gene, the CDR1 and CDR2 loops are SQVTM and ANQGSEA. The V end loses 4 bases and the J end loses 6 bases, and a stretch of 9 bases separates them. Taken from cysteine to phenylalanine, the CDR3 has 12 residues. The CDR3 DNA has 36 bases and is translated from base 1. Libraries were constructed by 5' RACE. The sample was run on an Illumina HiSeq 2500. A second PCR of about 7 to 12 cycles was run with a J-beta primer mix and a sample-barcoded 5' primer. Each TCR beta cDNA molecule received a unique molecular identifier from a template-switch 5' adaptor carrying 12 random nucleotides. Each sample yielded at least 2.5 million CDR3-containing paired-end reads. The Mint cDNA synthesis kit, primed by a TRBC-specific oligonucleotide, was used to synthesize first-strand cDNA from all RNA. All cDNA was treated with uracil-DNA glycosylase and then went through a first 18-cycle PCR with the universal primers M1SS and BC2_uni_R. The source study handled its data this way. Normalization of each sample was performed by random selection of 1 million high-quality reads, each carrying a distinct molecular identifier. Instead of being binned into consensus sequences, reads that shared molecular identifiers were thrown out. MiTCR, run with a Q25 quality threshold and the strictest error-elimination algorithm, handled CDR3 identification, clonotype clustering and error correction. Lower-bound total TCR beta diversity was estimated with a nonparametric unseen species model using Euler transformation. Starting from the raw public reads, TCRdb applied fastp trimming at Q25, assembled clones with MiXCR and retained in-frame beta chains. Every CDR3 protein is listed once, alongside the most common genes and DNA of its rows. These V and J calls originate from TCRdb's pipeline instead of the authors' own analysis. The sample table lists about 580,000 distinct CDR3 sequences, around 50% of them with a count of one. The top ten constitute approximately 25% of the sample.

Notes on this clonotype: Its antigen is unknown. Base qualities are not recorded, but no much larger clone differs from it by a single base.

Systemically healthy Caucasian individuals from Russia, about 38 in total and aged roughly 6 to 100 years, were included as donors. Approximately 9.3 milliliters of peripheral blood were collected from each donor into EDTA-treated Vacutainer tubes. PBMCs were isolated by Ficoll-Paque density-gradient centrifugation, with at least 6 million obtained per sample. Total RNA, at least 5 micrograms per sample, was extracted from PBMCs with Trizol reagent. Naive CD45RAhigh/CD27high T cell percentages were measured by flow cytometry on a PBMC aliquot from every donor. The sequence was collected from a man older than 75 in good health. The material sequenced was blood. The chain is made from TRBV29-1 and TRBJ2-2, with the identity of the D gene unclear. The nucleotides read TGCAGCGTTGCCTCAGCCCCCGGGGAGCTGTTTTTT. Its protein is CSVASAPGELFF.